Shown below are 24 T cell receptor beta chains from a single sample sequenced in a study of T-cell memory formation after mild COVID-19. TCRdb reprocessed the 5' RACE reads via MiXCR and lists one record per CDR3 protein. Among about 400,000 distinct CDR3 sequences listed, about a sixth were seen once. Sequencing input: PBMCs or a T cell subset sorted from them (not recorded which). These receptor sequences come from a young man who had mild COVID-19 (a few samples of this study predate the infection). Cell type and time point are not known.

The chain links TRBV20-1 to TRBJ1-2; 9 bases are a match to TRBD1. The CDR3 is made up of 14 amino acids. The V gene's germline CDR1 is DFQATT and CDR2 SNEGSKA (reference sequence). J gave up 4 bases and V 0 bases, and 3 bases lay outside the gene matches. The CDR3 sequence: CSARDGQGSYGYTF. CDR3 DNA sequence: TGCAGTGCTAGAGACGGACAGGGGTCCTATGGCTACACCTTC.

The chain joins TRBV9 to TRBJ1-1; 8 bases are a match to TRBD1. V dropped 3 bases and J dropped 1; count of bases not matched to a gene: 8. Germline V gene data show CDR1 as SGDLS and CDR2 as YYNGEE. The CDR3 loop spans 16 amino acids. The CDR3: CASSDVRQGRNTEAFF. For the CDR3, the DNA is TGTGCCAGCAGCGATGTAAGACAGGGGCGGAACACTGAAGCTTTCTTT. The complete variable domain, with remaining parts taken from reference TRBV9 and TRBJ1-1, reads DSGVTQTPKHLITATGQRVTLRCSPRSGDLSVYWYQQSLDQGLQFLIQYYNGEERAKGNILERFSAQQFPDLHSELNLSSLELGDSALYFCASSDVRQGRNTEAFFGQGTRLTVV.

The chain carries TRBV6-6 and TRBJ2-2; the D is unclear. Germline lookup yields CDR1 MNHNY and CDR2 SVGAGI (reference sequence). This CDR3 is built from 13 residues. V lost 3 bases and J 5 bases, leaving 7 bases between the germline ends. CDR3 DNA sequence: TGTGCCAGCAGTTATTTGCTGACCGGGGAGCTGTTTTTT. As protein: CASSYLLTGELFF.

This clonotype has only a few counts. This sequence joins TRBV7-8 and TRBJ2-5; D possibly matches TRBD1 or TRBD2 (6 bases each). The length of the CDR3 is 14 residues. Per germline, CDR1 SGHVS and CDR2 FQNEAQ. The V end was cut by 1 base, the J end by 4 bases, with 10 bases between. The DNA for the CDR3 is TGTGCCAGCAGCTTAGAACAGGGAGGAGAGACCCAGTACTTC. It codes for CASSLEQGGETQYF.

The chain's CDR3 is CSARPLGGGAYNEQFF. In DNA, the CDR3 is TGCAGTGCTAGACCCTTGGGAGGGGGAGCCTACAATGAGCAGTTCTTC. The chain combines TRBV20-1 with TRBJ2-1; D possibly corresponds to TRBD2 (7 bases). The CDR3 contains 16 residues. Trimming removed 2 bases at V and 2 bases at J, with 16 bases between. The germline V gene encodes CDR1 DFQATT and CDR2 SNEGSKA (reference sequence).

This clonotype was seen more than once but under ten times. The rearrangement uses TRBV4-1 and TRBJ2-4; TRBD1 or TRBD2 may be the D gene (5 bases each). Germline CDR1 and CDR2: MGHRA and YSYEKL. Trimming took off 4 bases at V and 6 bases at J, with 16 bases between the two ends. This CDR3 is built from 15 residues. The CDR3 spells CASSRGQGAGNIQYF. CDR3 bases: TGCGCCAGCAGCCGAGGGCAAGGGGCGGGAAACATTCAGTACTTC.

This clonotype appeared a few times. This rearrangement joins TRBV10-3 to TRBJ2-6; weak D call: TRBD1 (6 bases). This CDR3 region has 15 residues. Looked up from germline, CDR1 is ENHRY and CDR2 is SYGVKD. V shed 2 bases and J shed 2 bases, with 7 bases lying between them. The chain's CDR3 is CAISEEGAGANVLTF. CDR3 in DNA: TGTGCCATCAGTGAGGAGGGGGCTGGGGCCAACGTCCTGACTTTC.

The chain uses TRBV7-2 and TRBJ2-3, with D hard to call. V was clipped by 1 base and J by 5 bases, with 7 bases between them. Germline V gives CDR1 SGHTA, CDR2 FQGNSA. The CDR3 covers 13 residues. The CDR3 sequence is CASSLEVLDTQYF. CDR3 nucleotide sequence: TGTGCCAGCAGCTTAGAAGTGTTAGATACGCAGTATTTT.

As for this clonotype: Likely a read error: the CDR3 ends without its conserved phenylalanine or tryptophan. The chain employs TRBV27 and TRBJ1-5, with D uncertain. This CDR3 spans 14 amino acids. The germline CDR1 and CDR2 sequences are MNHEY and SMNVEV (reference sequence). With 6 bases removed from V and 5 bases from J, the gap between germline ends came to 14 bases. The CDR3 coding sequence is TGTGCCAGCAGCCAAGAGAGAAACTATCAGCCCCAGCATTTG. Encoded protein: CASSQERNYQPQHL.

This clonotype was counted a few times. The genes are TRBV24-1 and TRBJ2-2; 7 positions agree with TRBD1. The trim removed 2 bases at V and 3 bases at J, leaving 5 bases unmatched. The CDR3 consists of 16 residues. Germline V gives CDR1 KGHDR, CDR2 SFDVKD. The CDR3 protein is CATSDWLGQYTGELFF. The CDR3 region has the DNA TGTGCCACCAGTGATTGGCTGGGACAGTACACCGGGGAGCTGTTTTTT.

V and J are TRBV10-3 and TRBJ1-1; the D gene is possibly TRBD1 (6 bases). CDR1 is ENHRY, CDR2 SYGVKD, per germline. The V end was cut by 5 bases, the J end by 8 bases, with 18 bases between. The CDR3 extends over 14 amino acids. The CDR3 spells CAISRGSGTREAFF. The CDR3 region has the DNA TGTGCCATCAGTCGTGGGTCCGGGACACGGGAAGCTTTCTTT.

The CDR3 reads CASSPQGGSGNTIYF. Here the CDR3 DNA reads TGTGCCAGCAGTCCCCAGGGGGGATCTGGAAACACCATATATTTT. The chain recombines TRBV12-3 or TRBV12-4 with TRBJ1-3, with 7 bases lining up with TRBD1. The CDR3 extends over 15 amino acids. J lost 1 base, V lost 5 bases, and 5 bases had no gene match.

This clonotype has a handful of counts. The chain joins TRBV6-2 or TRBV6-3 to TRBJ1-1; D possibly corresponds to TRBD1 (5 bases). The CDR3 covers 17 residues. The germline V gene has CDR1 MNHEY and CDR2 SVGEGT. The V end was cut by 6 bases, the J end by 6 bases, with 26 bases between. The CDR3 region has the DNA TGTGCCAGCAGCTATGCCCTAATGGGGGGAATAGGAGCTGAAGCTTTCTTT. It is translated as CASSYALMGGIGAEAFF.

This clonotype was seen a few times. The genes are TRBV7-2 and TRBJ2-3, with TRBD2 matching 7 bases. The J segment lost 1 base and the V segment lost 5 bases, leaving 6 bases of the junction unmatched. This CDR3 is 15 amino acids long. Germline V lookup: CDR1 SGHTA, CDR2 FQGNSA. CDR3 loop: CASSPAGTRTDTQYF. The CDR3 DNA sequence: TGTGCCAGCAGCCCAGCGGGGACTCGCACAGATACGCAGTATTTT.

The chain has TRBV4-3 and TRBJ1-5, with D possibly being TRBD1 (5 bases). CDR3 length equals 15 residues. Germline CDR1 LGHNA, CDR2 YSLEER. The V and J ends lost 4 bases and 3 bases respectively, with 13 bases between them. CDR3 amino acids: CASSPDGAPNQPQHF. The CDR3 DNA follows: TGCGCCAGCAGCCCGGATGGGGCTCCCAATCAGCCCCAGCATTTT.

The chain uses TRBV12-3 or TRBV12-4 and TRBJ2-3; no definite D call. Trimming cost V 4 bases and J 6 bases, with 11 bases left between them. The CDR3 loop spans 13 amino acids. CDR3 DNA sequence: TGTGCCAGCAGTTGGCGAGATCTGGATACGCAGTATTTT. This sequence encodes CASSWRDLDTQYF.

This clonotype was counted ten times or more. The chain uses TRBV5-1 and TRBJ1-1, with a possible D match to TRBD1 (5 bases). Looked up from germline, CDR1 is SGHRS and CDR2 is YFSETQ. The V end lost 10 bases, the J end lost 2 bases, and 18 bases lay between the germline ends. The CDR3 is 14 amino acids. In DNA form, the CDR3 reads TGCGCCTCGAGGGGACCGGGACGTAACACTGAAGCTTTCTTT. It specifies CASRGPGRNTEAFF.

The chain has TRBV7-3 and TRBJ2-1, with D maybe TRBD2 (5 bases). The germline gives CDR1 SGHTA, CDR2 FQGTGA. This CDR3 comprises 12 residues. Trimming shortened V by 5 bases and J by 9 bases, and 11 bases separated the two germline ends. The DNA for the CDR3 is TGTGCCAGCAGCCAGCGACGGGGTGAGCAGTTCTTC. It specifies CASSQRRGEQFF.

As for this clonotype: Its ends do not fully match the called genes, so a read error is possible. The chain has TRBV20-1 and TRBJ2-2; TRBD1 is a possible D gene (7 bases). CDR1 and CDR2 from the germline V gene are DFQATT and SNEGSKA (reference sequence). The CDR3 contains 15 residues. The CDR3 nucleotides are TGCAGTTCTAGCGCCACGACAGGGCGGTCCGGGGAGCTGTTTTTT. Protein product: CSSSATTGRSGELFF.

The chain employs TRBV7-9 and TRBJ1-2, with D hard to call. V lost 1 base, J lost 0 bases, and 9 bases lay in between. Germline V lookup: CDR1 SEHNR, CDR2 FQNEAQ (reference sequence). CDR3 size: 15 residues. CDR3 bases: TGTGCCAGCAGCTTAGAATTTACCGCTAACTATGGCTACACCTTC. This codes for CASSLEFTANYGYTF.

This clonotype appeared a few times. CDR3 in DNA: TGTGCCAGCAGCTCAGGGGTCTTCAATGAAAAACTGTTTTTT. Protein: CASSSGVFNEKLFF. V is TRBV28 and J is TRBJ1-4, with D perhaps matching TRBD1 (6 bases). From germline, CDR1 is MDHEN and CDR2 SYDVKM. V was trimmed by 6 bases and J by 5 bases, leaving 13 bases between them. CDR3 length equals 14 residues.

There are many counts of this clonotype. V is TRBV7-2 and J is TRBJ2-4; D ambiguous. V shed 0 bases and J shed 3 bases, with 0 bases lying between them. Germline V gene lookup returns CDR1 SGHTA and CDR2 FQGNSA. CDR3 size: 12 residues. The CDR3 here is CASSLAKNIQYF. As DNA, the CDR3 is TGTGCCAGCAGCTTAGCCAAAAACATTCAGTACTTC.

This clonotype showed up many times. V gene TRBV11-1 combines with J gene TRBJ2-7; weak D call: TRBD1 (6 bases). Germline V gene sequence: CDR1 SGHAT, CDR2 FQDESV (reference sequence). The CDR3 is 15 residues long. V was trimmed by 2 bases and J by 3 bases, leaving 14 bases between them. The CDR3 protein is CASSLFTGPFYEQYF. Written as DNA, the CDR3 is TGTGCCAGCAGCTTATTCACAGGGCCGTTCTACGAGCAGTACTTC. Full variable domain (remainder filled in from reference TRBV11-1 and TRBJ2-7): EAEVAQSPRYKITEKSQAVAFWCDPISGHATLYWYRQILGQGPELLVQFQDESVVDDSQLPKDRFSAERLKGVDSTLKIQPAELGDSAMYLCASSLFTGPFYEQYFGPGTRLTVT.

The chain links TRBV12-3 or TRBV12-4 to TRBJ1-2; tentative D call: TRBD1 (5 bases). V was cut by 8 bases and J by 2 bases, with 15 bases left in between. The CDR3 is 14 amino acids. CDR3 bases: TGTGCCAGCGGGGACTTTCCGAGAAACTATGGCTACACCTTC. This codes for CASGDFPRNYGYTF.